The table lists the clone carrying this T cell receptor (beta chain) with many counts. Its antigen is not known. This sample stems from a study of T cells in Graves' hyperthyroidism and ophthalmopathy. Across the whole study: Specimen type is peripheral blood, collected at initial diagnosis prior to any treatment.

Study results and limitations: Most thyroid clonotypes expanded above 0.001 were also detected in blood. Classification by a 13 V-J model distinguished ophthalmopathy from stable hyperthyroidism.

CDR1 and CDR2 from the germline V gene are MNHEY and SMNVEV (reference sequence). With 2 bases clipped from V and 0 bases from J, the junction kept 4 bases outside the gene matches. CDR3 length: 16 residues. Authors of the study amplified TCR beta CDR3 regions from RNA transcripts. HTBI primers were employed in a first-round RT-PCR of the TCR CDR3. TCRdb used MiXCR to reprocess the multiplex PCR reads, holding one entry per CDR3 protein. This sample yields around 690,000 distinct CDR3 sequences, of which roughly 17% are seen a single time; around 15% belongs to the top ten. The study excluded patients with uncontrolled infection, other autoimmune disease, pregnancy or lactation.

V gene TRBV27 combines with J gene TRBJ2-7; 10 bases align to TRBD2. The specimen was blood. The receptor was derived from a man aged 50 or older with Graves' hyperthyroidism. CDR3 nucleotide sequence: TGTGCCAGCAGTTTACAGACTAGCGGGCGCTCCTACGAGCAGTACTTC. This codes for CASSLQTSGRSYEQYF.